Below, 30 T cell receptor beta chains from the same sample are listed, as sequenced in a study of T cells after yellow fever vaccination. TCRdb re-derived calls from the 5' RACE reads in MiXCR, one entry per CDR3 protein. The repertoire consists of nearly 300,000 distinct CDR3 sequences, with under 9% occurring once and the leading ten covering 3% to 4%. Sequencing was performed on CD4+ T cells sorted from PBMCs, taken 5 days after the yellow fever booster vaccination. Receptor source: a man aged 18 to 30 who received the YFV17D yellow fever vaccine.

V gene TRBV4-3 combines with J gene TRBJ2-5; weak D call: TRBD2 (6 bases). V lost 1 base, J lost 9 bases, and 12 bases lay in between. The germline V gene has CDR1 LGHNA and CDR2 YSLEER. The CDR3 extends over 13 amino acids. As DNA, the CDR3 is TGCGCCAGCAGCCAAGGTTTAACTAGCCCCCAGTACTTC. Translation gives CASSQGLTSPQYF.

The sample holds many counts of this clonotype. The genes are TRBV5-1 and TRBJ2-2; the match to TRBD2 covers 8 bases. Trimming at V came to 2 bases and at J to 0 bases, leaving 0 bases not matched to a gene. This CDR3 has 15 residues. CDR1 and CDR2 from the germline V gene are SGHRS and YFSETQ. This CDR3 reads CASSFSGANTGELFF. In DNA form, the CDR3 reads TGCGCCAGCAGCTTTAGCGGGGCGAACACCGGGGAGCTGTTTTTT.

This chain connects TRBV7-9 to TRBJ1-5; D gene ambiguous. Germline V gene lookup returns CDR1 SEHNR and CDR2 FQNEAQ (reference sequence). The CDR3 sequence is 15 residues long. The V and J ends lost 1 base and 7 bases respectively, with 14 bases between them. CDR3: CASSLDVGGGQPQHF. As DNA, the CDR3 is TGTGCCAGCAGCTTAGATGTCGGTGGCGGGCAGCCCCAGCATTTT.

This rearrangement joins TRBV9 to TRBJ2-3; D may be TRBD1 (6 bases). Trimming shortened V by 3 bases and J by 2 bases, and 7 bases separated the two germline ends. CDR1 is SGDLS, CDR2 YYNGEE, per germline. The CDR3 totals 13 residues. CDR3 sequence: CASSDRVTDTQYF. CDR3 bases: TGTGCCAGCAGCGACAGGGTCACAGATACGCAGTATTTT.

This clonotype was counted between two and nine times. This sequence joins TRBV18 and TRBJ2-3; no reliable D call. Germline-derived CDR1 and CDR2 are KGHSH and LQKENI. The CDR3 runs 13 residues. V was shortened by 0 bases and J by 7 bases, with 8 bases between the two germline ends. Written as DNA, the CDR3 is TGTGCCAGCTCACCACCGTCTGAGAATACGCAGTATTTT. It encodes CASSPPSENTQYF.

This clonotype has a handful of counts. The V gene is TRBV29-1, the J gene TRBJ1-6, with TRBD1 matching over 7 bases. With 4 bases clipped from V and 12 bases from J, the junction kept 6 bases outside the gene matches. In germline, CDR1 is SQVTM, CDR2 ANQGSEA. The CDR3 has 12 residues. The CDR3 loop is CSVGQGGGPLHF. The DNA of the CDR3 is TGCAGCGTTGGACAGGGAGGGGGACCCCTCCACTTT.

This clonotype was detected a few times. CDR3 DNA sequence: TGCAGTGCTAGAGCCCCGGATAGCAATCAGCCCCAGCATTTT. It codes for CSARAPDSNQPQHF. V usage is TRBV20-1 and J usage is TRBJ1-5; D call uncertain. The V gene lost 1 base and the J gene lost 0 bases, with 7 bases spanning the gap. CDR3 length: 14 residues. Per the germline V gene, CDR1 is DFQATT and CDR2 is SNEGSKA (reference sequence).

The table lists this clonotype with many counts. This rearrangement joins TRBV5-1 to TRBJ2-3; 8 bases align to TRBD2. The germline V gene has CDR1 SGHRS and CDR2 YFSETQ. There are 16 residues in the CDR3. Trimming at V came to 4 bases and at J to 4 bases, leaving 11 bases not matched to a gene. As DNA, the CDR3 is TGCGCCAGCAGCCCGGACCGGGGGGGCGGGGCAGATACGCAGTATTTT. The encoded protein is CASSPDRGGGADTQYF. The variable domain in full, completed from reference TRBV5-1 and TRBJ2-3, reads KAGVTQTPRYLIKTRGQQVTLSCSPISGHRSVSWYQQTPGQGLQFLFEYFSETQRNKGNFPGRFSGRQFSNSRSEMNVSTLELGDSALYLCASSPDRGGGADTQYFGPGTRLTVL.

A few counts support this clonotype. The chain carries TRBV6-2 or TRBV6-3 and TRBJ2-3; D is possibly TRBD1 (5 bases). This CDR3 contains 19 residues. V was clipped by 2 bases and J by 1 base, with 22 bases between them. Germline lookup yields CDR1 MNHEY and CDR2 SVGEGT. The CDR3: CASSYTAGRGLRGTDTQYF. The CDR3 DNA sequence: TGTGCCAGCAGTTACACGGCAGGGCGAGGTTTAAGGGGCACAGATACGCAGTATTTT.

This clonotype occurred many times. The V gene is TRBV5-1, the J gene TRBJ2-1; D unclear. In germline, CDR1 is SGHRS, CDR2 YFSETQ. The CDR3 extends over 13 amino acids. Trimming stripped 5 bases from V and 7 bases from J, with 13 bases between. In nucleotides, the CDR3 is TGCGCCAGCAGGCGCGGTGGGGAAAATGAGCAGTTCTTC. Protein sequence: CASRRGGENEQFF.

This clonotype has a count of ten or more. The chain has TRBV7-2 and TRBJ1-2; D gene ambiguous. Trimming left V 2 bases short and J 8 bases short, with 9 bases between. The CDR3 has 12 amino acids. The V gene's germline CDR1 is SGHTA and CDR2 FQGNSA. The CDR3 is CASSLLPWGYTF. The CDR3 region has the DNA TGTGCCAGCAGCTTACTTCCTTGGGGCTACACCTTC.

The CDR3 DNA reads as TGTGCCAGCAGTTTCAGGAGCTCCTACGAGCAGTACGTC. Amino acids: CASSFRSSYEQYV. The V and J genes are TRBV28 and TRBJ2-7; no firm D call. The V end lost 3 bases, the J end lost 0 bases, and 6 bases lay between the germline ends. Germline CDR1 MDHEN, CDR2 SYDVKM. This CDR3 contains 13 residues.

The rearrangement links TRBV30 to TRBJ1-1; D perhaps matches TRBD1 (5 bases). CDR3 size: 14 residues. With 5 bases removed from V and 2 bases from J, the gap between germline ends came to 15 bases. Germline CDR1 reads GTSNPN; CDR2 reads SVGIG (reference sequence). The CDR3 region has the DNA TGTGCCTGGGGAAGGGGCCCGGGAAACACTGAAGCTTTCTTT. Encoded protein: CAWGRGPGNTEAFF.

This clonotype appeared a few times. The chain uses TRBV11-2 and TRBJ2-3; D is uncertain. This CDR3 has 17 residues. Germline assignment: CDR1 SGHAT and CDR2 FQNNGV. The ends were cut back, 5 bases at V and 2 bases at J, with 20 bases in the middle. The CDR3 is CASSALALQLSTDTQYF. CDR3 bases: TGTGCCAGCAGCGCGCTCGCCCTACAGCTTTCCACAGATACGCAGTATTTT. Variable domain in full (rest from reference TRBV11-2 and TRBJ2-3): EAGVAQSPRYKIIEKRQSVAFWCNPISGHATLYWYQQILGQGPKLLIQFQNNGVVDDSQLPKDRFSAERLKGVDSTLKIQPAKLEDSAVYLCASSALALQLSTDTQYFGPGTRLTVL.

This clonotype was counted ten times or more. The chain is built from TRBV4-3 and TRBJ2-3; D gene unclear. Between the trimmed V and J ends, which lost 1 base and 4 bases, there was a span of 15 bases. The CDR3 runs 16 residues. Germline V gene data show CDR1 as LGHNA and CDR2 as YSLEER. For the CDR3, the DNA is TGCGCCAGCAGCCAAGGGAGTTCCGGTGGCTCAGATACGCAGTATTTT. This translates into CASSQGSSGGSDTQYF.

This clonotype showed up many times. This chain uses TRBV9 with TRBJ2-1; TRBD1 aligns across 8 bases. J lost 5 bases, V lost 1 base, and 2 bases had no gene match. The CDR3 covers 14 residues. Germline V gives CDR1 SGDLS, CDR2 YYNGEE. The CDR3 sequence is CASSVQGADNEQFF. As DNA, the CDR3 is TGTGCCAGCAGCGTACAGGGGGCCGACAATGAGCAGTTCTTC. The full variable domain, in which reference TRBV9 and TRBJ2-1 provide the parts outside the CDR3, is DSGVTQTPKHLITATGQRVTLRCSPRSGDLSVYWYQQSLDQGLQFLIQYYNGEERAKGNILERFSAQQFPDLHSELNLSSLELGDSALYFCASSVQGADNEQFFGPGTRLTVL.

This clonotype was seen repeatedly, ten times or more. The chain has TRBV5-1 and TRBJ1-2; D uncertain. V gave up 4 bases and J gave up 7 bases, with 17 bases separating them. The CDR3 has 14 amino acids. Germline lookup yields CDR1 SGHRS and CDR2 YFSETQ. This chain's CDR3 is CASSEPSRPSGYTF. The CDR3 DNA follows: TGCGCCAGCAGCGAGCCCTCGCGGCCCAGTGGCTACACCTTC. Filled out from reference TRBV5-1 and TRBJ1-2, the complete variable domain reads KAGVTQTPRYLIKTRGQQVTLSCSPISGHRSVSWYQQTPGQGLQFLFEYFSETQRNKGNFPGRFSGRQFSNSRSEMNVSTLELGDSALYLCASSEPSRPSGYTFGSGTRLTVV.

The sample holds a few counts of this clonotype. DNA of the CDR3: TGTGCCAGCAGCCGTCTCCCGGGGAACACCGGGGAGCTGTTTTTT. Its translation is CASSRLPGNTGELFF. This chain uses TRBV7-8 with TRBJ2-2; D gene uncertain. V dropped 5 bases and J dropped 1 base, with 11 bases sitting between them. This CDR3 contains 15 residues. Per the germline V gene, CDR1 is SGHVS and CDR2 is FQNEAQ. Filled out from reference TRBV7-8 and TRBJ2-2, the complete variable domain reads GAGVSQSPRYKVAKRGQDVALRCDPISGHVSLFWYQQALGQGPEFLTYFQNEAQLDKSGLPSDRFFAERPEGSVSTLKIQRTQQEDSAVYLCASSRLPGNTGELFFGEGSRLTVL.

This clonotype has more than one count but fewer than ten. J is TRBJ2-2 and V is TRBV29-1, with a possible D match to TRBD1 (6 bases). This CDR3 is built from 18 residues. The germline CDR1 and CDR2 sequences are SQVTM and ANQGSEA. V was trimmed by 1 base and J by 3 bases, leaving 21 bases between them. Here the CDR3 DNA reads TGCAGCGTTGAAGCCGCCCGGCAGGGGTACTCGGACACCGGGGAGCTGTTTTTT. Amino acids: CSVEAARQGYSDTGELFF.

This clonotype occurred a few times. The CDR3 reads CSAKASETQYF. Written as DNA, the CDR3 is TGCAGTGCTAAGGCTAGCGAGACCCAGTACTTC. The chain uses TRBV20-1 and TRBJ2-5, with TRBD2 as a possible D gene (5 bases). V lost 4 bases, J lost 5 bases, and 8 bases lay in between. The CDR3 extends over 11 amino acids. Germline CDR1 DFQATT, CDR2 SNEGSKA (reference sequence).

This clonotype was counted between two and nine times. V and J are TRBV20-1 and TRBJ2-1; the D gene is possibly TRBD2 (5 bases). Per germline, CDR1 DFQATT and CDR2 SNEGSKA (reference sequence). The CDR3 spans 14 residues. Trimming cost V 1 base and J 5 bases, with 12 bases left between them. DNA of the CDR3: TGCAGTGCTAGAGTCTCGGACTCTAACAATGAGCAGTTCTTC. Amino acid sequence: CSARVSDSNNEQFF.

The CDR3 here is CASSFRTLYQETQYF. The CDR3 DNA is TGTGCCAGCAGTTTCCGGACCCTGTACCAAGAGACCCAGTACTTC. V and J are TRBV2 and TRBJ2-5, with D unclear. CDR1 is SNHLY, CDR2 FYNNEI, per germline. V was pared by 5 bases and J by 0 bases, with 13 bases between. This CDR3 spans 15 amino acids.

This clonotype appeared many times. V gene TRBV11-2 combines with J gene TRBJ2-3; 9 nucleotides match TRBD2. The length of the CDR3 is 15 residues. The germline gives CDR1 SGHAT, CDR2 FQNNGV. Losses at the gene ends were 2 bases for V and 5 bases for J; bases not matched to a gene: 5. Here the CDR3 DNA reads TGTGCCAGCAGCTTAAGGCGGGGGGGCCGAGATACGCAGTATTTT. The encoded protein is CASSLRRGGRDTQYF.

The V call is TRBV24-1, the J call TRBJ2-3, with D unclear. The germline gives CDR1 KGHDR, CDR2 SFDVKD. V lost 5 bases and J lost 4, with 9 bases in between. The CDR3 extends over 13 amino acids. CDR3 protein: CATSGRWSDTQYF. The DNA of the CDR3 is TGTGCCACCAGTGGGCGGTGGTCAGATACGCAGTATTTT.

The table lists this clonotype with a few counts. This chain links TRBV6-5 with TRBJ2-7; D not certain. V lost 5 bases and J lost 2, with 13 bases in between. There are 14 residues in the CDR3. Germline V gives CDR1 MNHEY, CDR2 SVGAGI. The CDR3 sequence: CASSTPDRPYEQYV. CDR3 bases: TGTGCCAGCAGTACCCCGGACCGCCCCTACGAGCAGTACGTC.

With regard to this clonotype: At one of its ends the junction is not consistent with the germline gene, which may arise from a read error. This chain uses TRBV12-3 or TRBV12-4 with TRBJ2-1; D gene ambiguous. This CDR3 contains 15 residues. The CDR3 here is CTSSYTGASYNEQFF. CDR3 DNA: TGTACCAGCAGTTACACCGGTGCGTCCTACAATGAGCAGTTCTTC.

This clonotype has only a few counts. The CDR3 DNA reads TGTGCCAGCTACCGTCTAGCCTATGGCTACACCTTC. It yields the protein CASYRLAYGYTF. The chain carries TRBV6-2 or TRBV6-3 and TRBJ1-2; D uncertain. Germline CDR1 reads MNHEY; CDR2 reads SVGEGT. CDR3 size: 12 residues. V was pared by 8 bases and J by 4 bases, with 11 bases between.

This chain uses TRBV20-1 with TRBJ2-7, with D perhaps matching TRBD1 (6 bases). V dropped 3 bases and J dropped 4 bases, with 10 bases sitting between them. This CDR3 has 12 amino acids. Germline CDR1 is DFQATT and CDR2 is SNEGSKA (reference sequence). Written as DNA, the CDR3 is TGCAGTGCTAGGGACAGTTATTACGAGCAGTACTTC. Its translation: CSARDSYYEQYF.

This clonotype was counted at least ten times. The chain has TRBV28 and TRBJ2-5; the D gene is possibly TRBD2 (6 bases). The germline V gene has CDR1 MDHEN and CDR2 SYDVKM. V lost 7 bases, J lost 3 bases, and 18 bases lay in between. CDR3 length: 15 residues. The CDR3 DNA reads TGTGCCAGCACCTGGGGCCCCGGGGGTGAAGAGACCCAGTACTTC. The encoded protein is CASTWGPGGEETQYF. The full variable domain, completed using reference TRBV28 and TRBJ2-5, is DVKVTQSSRYLVKRTGEKVFLECVQDMDHENMFWYRQDPGLGLRLIYFSYDVKMKEKGDIPEGYSVSREKKERFSLILESASTNQTSMYLCASTWGPGGEETQYFGPGTRLLVL.

CDR3 in amino acids: CAIRNQGSGNTIYF. The DNA of the CDR3 is TGTGCCATCAGGAACCAGGGCTCTGGAAACACCATATATTTT. The chain employs TRBV10-3 and TRBJ1-3; D might be TRBD1 (5 bases). The CDR3 loop spans 14 amino acids. The V end was cut by 6 bases, the J end by 0 bases, with 9 bases between. Germline CDR1 ENHRY, CDR2 SYGVKD.